This T cell receptor (beta chain) was captured in a study of regulatory T cells in long-lasting Graves disease. Looking at the study overall: Duration of antithyroid drug therapy among newly diagnosed Graves' patients was under 3 months.

General observations from the study: It was in persistent disease that TRBV28, TRBJ1-2 and TRBJ2-5 were favored.

Time point defined: newly diagnosed GD, antithyroid drugs for less than 3 months. The TCR library was prepared using RNA isolated from PBMCs. The guidelines of the American Thyroid Association were the basis for diagnosing Graves' disease. Points on this clonotype: Antigen unknown. With a much larger clone just one base away, this may be a read error.

The CDR3 length is 13 residues. Germline loops: CDR1 SEHNR, CDR2 FQNEAQ (reference sequence). CDR3 regions were amplified by Arm-PCR using iRepertoire HTBI primers to build TCR beta libraries. Per the authors' pipeline: Spanning all samples, the identified segments comprised some 60 TRBV and some 14 TRBJ. Each CDR3 protein is one row after TCRdb ran MiXCR on the multiplex PCR reads. The V and J calls shown here were made by TCRdb, not taken from the authors' results. The sample includes under 250,000 distinct CDR3 sequences, 20% to 25% of them seen just once. The sample consisted of peripheral blood mononuclear cells (PBMCs), taken at new diagnosis, from a patient treated with antithyroid drugs. V usage is TRBV7-9 and J usage is TRBJ2-1; D unresolved. This TCR was recovered from a female donor with Graves disease. The chain's CDR3 is CASSHDIINEQSF. CDR3 in DNA: TGTGCCAGCAGCCACGACATAATCAATGAGCAGTCCTTC.